This T cell receptor (beta chain) was identified in a study of identical twins. From germline, CDR1 is SQVTM and CDR2 ANQGSEA. This CDR3 region has 13 residues. The V end lost 4 bases, the J end lost 2 bases, and 10 bases lay between the germline ends. TCRdb called the 5' RACE reads again in MiXCR, with one record for every CDR3 protein. The sample contains around 1.7 million distinct CDR3 sequences, about 32% of which appear only once. This clonotype was counted a few times. The specimen was cord blood. This TCR was sampled from a newborn girl in good health. This rearrangement joins TRBV29-1 to TRBJ2-3; no reliable D call. The CDR3 sequence is CSVGARSTDTQYF. The DNA for the CDR3 is TGCAGCGTTGGCGCCCGCTCCACAGATACGCAGTATTTT.